This T cell receptor (beta chain) originates from a study of T cells in Graves' hyperthyroidism and ophthalmopathy. The diagnoses drew upon clinical symptoms, serum thyroxine and TRAb, thyroid ultrasound and orbital computed tomography. Amplified regions were TCR beta CDR3 sequences from RNA transcripts. During a first-round RT-PCR of the TCR CDR3, the HTBI primer set was used. TCRdb re-derived calls from the multiplex PCR reads in MiXCR, one entry per CDR3 protein. Of 450,000 to 600,000 distinct CDR3 sequences listed, around 15% are singletons. This clonotype was found many times. Sequencing was done on a sample of blood. The sequence derives from a woman in her thirties or forties with Graves' hyperthyroidism.

This chain's CDR3 is CSAKEGGLAGVADTQYF. Written as DNA, the CDR3 is TGCAGTGCTAAAGAGGGGGGACTAGCGGGAGTAGCAGATACGCAGTATTTT. The chain is built from TRBV20-1 and TRBJ2-3, with 14 nucleotides matching TRBD2. This CDR3 contains 17 residues. Germline V gene lookup returns CDR1 DFQATT and CDR2 SNEGSKA (reference sequence). Trimming took 4 bases from V and 4 from J; bases not matched to a gene: 10.